A single sample is the source of the 25 T cell receptor beta chains below, sequenced in a study of shared clonotypes between healthy human individuals. The protocol was immunoSEQ multiplex PCR, while the TCRdb copy is restricted to in-frame clones and leaves out a portion. The sample records tens of thousands of clones, 62% being singletons. The source material was memory CD8+ T cells sorted from blood. Subset denoted: CD45RO+ cells pooled with CCR7-negative TemRA cells. The receptor source for this set is a man under 40 in good health.

The V call is TRBV15, the J call TRBJ2-4; no clear D. The V end was cut by 5 bases, the J end by 3 bases, with 17 bases between. Germline loops: CDR1 LNHNV, CDR2 YYDKDF (reference sequence). There are 16 residues in the CDR3. This chain's CDR3 is CATSPELAVVKNIQYF. CDR3 DNA: TGTGCCACCAGCCCCGAACTGGCGGTAGTCAAAAACATTCAGTACTTC. Filled out from reference TRBV15 and TRBJ2-4, the complete variable domain reads DAMVIQNPRYQVTQFGKPVTLSCSQTLNHNVMYWYQQKSSQAPKLLFHYYDKDFNNEADTPDNFQSRRPNTSFCFLDIRSPGLGDTAMYLCATSPELAVVKNIQYFGAGTRLSVL.

Remarks on this clone: Other DNA sequences in this specimen translate into the identical CDR3. V and J are TRBV6-6 and TRBJ2-7; the match to TRBD1 covers 8 bases. CDR3 length: 14 residues. Germline V gene sequence: CDR1 MNHNY, CDR2 SVGAGI (reference sequence). J gave up 2 bases and V 2 bases, and 2 bases lay outside the gene matches. CDR3 protein: CASSYAGGAYEQYF. For the CDR3, the DNA is TGTGCCAGCAGTTACGCAGGGGGCGCCTACGAGCAGTACTTC.

This clone was detected only a few times. The chain is built from TRBV13 and TRBJ2-1; D not resolved. The CDR3 has 13 amino acids. CDR1 and CDR2 (germline): PRHDT, FYEKMQ (reference sequence). Trimming shortened V by 3 bases and J by 4 bases, and 7 bases separated the two germline ends. This CDR3 is CASSLGNYNEQFF. The CDR3 DNA reads as TGTGCCAGCAGCTTGGGGAATTACAATGAGCAGTTCTTC.

The gene calls are TRBV11-2 and TRBJ2-7; no reliable D call. V was shortened by 4 bases and J by 2 bases, with 6 bases between the two germline ends. CDR3 length equals 12 residues. The germline gives CDR1 SGHAT, CDR2 FQNNGV. The DNA of the CDR3 is TGTGCCAGCAGCTATGCGGCCTACGAGCAGTACTTC. This sequence encodes CASSYAAYEQYF.

Many counts were recorded for this clone. The same CDR3 can be traced to other DNA sequences in this sample. The rearrangement uses TRBV28 and TRBJ2-7; TRBD2 might be the D (6 bases). The germline gives CDR1 MDHEN, CDR2 SYDVKM. The V gene lost 3 bases and the J gene lost 2 bases, with 11 bases spanning the gap. The CDR3 extends over 14 amino acids. CDR3 nucleotides: TGTGCCAGCAGTTTCGGAGGGGACCCCTACGAGCAGTACTTC. Translating gives CASSFGGDPYEQYF.

This chain connects TRBV7-9 to TRBJ1-2; perhaps TRBD1 as D (6 bases). The CDR3 runs 13 residues. The V end lost 3 bases, the J end lost 5 bases, and 10 bases lay between the germline ends. Germline V gene sequence: CDR1 SEHNR, CDR2 FQNEAQ (reference sequence). CDR3 amino acids: CASSFGQSYGYTF. The CDR3 DNA follows: TGTGCCAGCAGCTTCGGACAGAGTTATGGCTACACCTTC.

V usage is TRBV14 and J usage is TRBJ2-7, with D possibly TRBD2 on 5 matching bases. V was clipped by 3 bases and J by 4 bases, with 7 bases between them. The CDR3 contains 12 residues. CDR1 and CDR2 from the germline V gene are SGHDN and FVKESK. The CDR3 loop reads CASSQSGYEQYF. In nucleotides, the CDR3 is TGTGCCAGCAGCCAGAGCGGATACGAGCAGTACTTC.

This clone has only a few counts. The sample has other DNA sequences that encode this CDR3 too. V usage is TRBV7-9 and J usage is TRBJ2-7; the match to TRBD1 covers 9 bases. The V segment lost 5 bases and the J segment 2 bases; nucleotides outside the gene matches: 4. The V gene's germline CDR1 is SEHNR and CDR2 FQNEAQ (reference sequence). The CDR3 sequence is 14 residues long. In nucleotides, the CDR3 is TGTGCCAGCAGCCACCGGGACAGGGCCTACGAGCAGTACTTC. This encodes CASSHRDRAYEQYF.

This clone was observed a few times. The rearrangement joins TRBV7-8 to TRBJ2-1, with D possibly being TRBD1 or TRBD2 (5 bases each). CDR1 is SGHVS, CDR2 FQNEAQ, per germline. V lost 1 base, J lost 6 bases, and 25 bases lay in between. The CDR3 is made up of 19 amino acids. The DNA for the CDR3 is TGTGCCAGCAGCTTAGTAGGGACGAAGATTGGGTATTTGAGCAATGAGCAGTTCTTC. Translating gives CASSLVGTKIGYLSNEQFF.

The rearrangement uses TRBV27 and TRBJ2-5; 10 nucleotides match TRBD2. There are 15 residues in the CDR3. Trimming cost V 5 bases and J 7 bases; bases outside gene matches: 10. Germline assignment: CDR1 MNHEY and CDR2 SMNVEV (reference sequence). The CDR3 nucleotides are TGTGCCAGCAGTGGATGGACTAGCGGAGGGGGGACCCAGTACTTC. Its translation is CASSGWTSGGGTQYF.

This chain connects TRBV7-9 to TRBJ2-5, with D perhaps TRBD1 (6 bases). The length of the CDR3 is 17 residues. The V end was cut by 2 bases, the J end by 5 bases, with 21 bases between. Germline lookup yields CDR1 SEHNR and CDR2 FQNEAQ (reference sequence). The CDR3 coding sequence is TGTGCCAGCAGCTTACCACCCCCGGGGACATTAGGGGAGACCCAGTACTTC. Its protein is CASSLPPPGTLGETQYF.

This chain connects TRBV11-2 to TRBJ2-1, with 7 bases aligning to TRBD2. The CDR3 spans 16 residues. Losses at the gene ends were 7 bases for V and 0 bases for J; bases not matched to a gene: 9. Germline V gene data show CDR1 as SGHAT and CDR2 as FQNNGV. DNA of the CDR3: TGTGCCAGCAACAGACAAGCGGGACGCTCCTACAATGAGCAGTTCTTC. It is translated as CASNRQAGRSYNEQFF.

In regard to this clone: Different DNA sequences within this sample yield the same CDR3. The chain carries TRBV28 and TRBJ2-7; D not resolved. The CDR3 is made up of 12 amino acids. CDR1 MDHEN and CDR2 SYDVKM come from the germline V gene. Trimming stripped 5 bases from V and 1 base from J, with 6 bases between. The CDR3 region is CASSPISYEQYF. The CDR3 bases are TGTGCCAGCAGTCCAATTTCCTACGAGCAGTACTTC.

This clone was found a few times. A single base is all that separates this from a far larger clone, so a read error is likely. The chain recombines TRBV27 with TRBJ2-1; 8 bases match TRBD2. Germline CDR1 and CDR2: MNHEY and SMNVEV (reference sequence). This CDR3 has 16 residues. After removal of 9 bases from V and 7 bases from J, the junction contained 17 bases not matched to a gene. The CDR3 protein is CASWGPGLGGGNEQFF. The CDR3, as DNA: TGTGCCAGTTGGGGGCCGGGACTAGGGGGGGGGAATGAGCAGTTCTTC.

V and J are TRBV7-6 and TRBJ2-3; 8 nucleotides line up with TRBD2. Looked up from germline, CDR1 is SGHVS and CDR2 is FNYEAQ. The V gene end was trimmed by 2 bases and the J gene end by 5 bases; junction bases not matched to a gene: 9. The CDR3 consists of 16 residues. As DNA, the CDR3 is TGTGCCAGCAGCTTATATCTAGCGGGTTCGGAAGATACGCAGTATTTT. This sequence encodes CASSLYLAGSEDTQYF.

The chain has TRBV7-3 and TRBJ2-2; no clear D gene. CDR3 length equals 14 residues. Trimming shortened V by 3 bases and J by 5 bases, and 10 bases separated the two germline ends. Germline CDR1 is SGHTA and CDR2 is FQGTGA. CDR3 sequence: CASSFSGLTGELFF. DNA for the CDR3: TGTGCCAGCAGCTTTTCGGGCCTTACCGGGGAGCTGTTTTTT.

The genes are TRBV5-5 and TRBJ2-5, with D possibly matching TRBD2 (5 bases). The V and J ends lost 4 bases and 4 bases respectively, with 8 bases between them. This CDR3 region has 12 residues. CDR1 is SGHKS and CDR2 is YYEKEE in the germline V gene (reference sequence). The chain's CDR3 is CASSHRGETQYF. The DNA of the CDR3 is TGTGCCAGCAGCCACCGGGGAGAGACCCAGTACTTC.

This chain joins TRBV14 and TRBJ2-2; no reliable D call. This CDR3 spans 17 amino acids. Trimming removed 0 bases from V and 3 bases from J, with 14 bases in between. Germline CDR1 reads SGHDN; CDR2 reads FVKESK. The CDR3 DNA reads TGTGCCAGCAGCCAAGAGGGGTACCCTAAGGACACCGGGGAGCTGTTTTTT. The encoded protein is CASSQEGYPKDTGELFF.

This clone came up many times. V gene TRBV28 combines with J gene TRBJ1-4; D may be TRBD1 (6 bases). Germline loops: CDR1 MDHEN, CDR2 SYDVKM. Between the trimmed V and J ends, which lost 3 bases and 8 bases, there was a span of 16 bases. This CDR3 is 15 amino acids long. The CDR3 loop reads CASSLEGGVREKLFF. The CDR3 nucleotides read TGTGCCAGCAGTTTGGAAGGGGGGGTTCGAGAAAAACTGTTTTTT.

This clone was counted a few times. V gene TRBV27 combines with J gene TRBJ2-7, with TRBD1 matching 7 bases. The CDR3 sequence is 14 residues long. The germline V gene encodes CDR1 MNHEY and CDR2 SMNVEV (reference sequence). Losses at the gene ends were 11 bases for V and 3 bases for J; bases not matched to a gene: 13. The CDR3 coding sequence is TGTGCCGGTAGAGGGGGCCGTACGGGCTACGAGCAGTACTTC. Translation: CAGRGGRTGYEQYF.

The V gene is TRBV29-1, the J gene TRBJ2-1; possible D gene TRBD2, 5 bases. Germline CDR1 SQVTM, CDR2 ANQGSEA. Trimming took off 7 bases at V and 14 bases at J, with 18 bases between the two ends. The CDR3 is 11 residues long. The CDR3 DNA sequence: TGCAGCGGCACCCACTCGGGAACGGAGTTCTTC. Its protein is CSGTHSGTEFF.

The chain links TRBV28 to TRBJ1-2; the D gene is possibly TRBD1 (6 bases). This CDR3 has 14 residues. V gave up 1 base and J gave up 4 bases, with 10 bases separating them. Germline loops: CDR1 MDHEN, CDR2 SYDVKM. The CDR3 nucleotides read TGTGCCAGCAGTTTATCTGCAGGGGTCTATGGCTACACCTTC. Amino acids: CASSLSAGVYGYTF.

This rearrangement joins TRBV5-1 to TRBJ2-1; D gene uncertain. The CDR3 consists of 13 residues. Trimming took off 0 bases at V and 5 bases at J, with 6 bases between the two ends. The V gene's germline CDR1 is SGHRS and CDR2 YFSETQ. As DNA, the CDR3 is TGCGCCAGCAGCTTGGCTGGGAACAATGAGCAGTTCTTC. Its protein is CASSLAGNNEQFF.

This sequence joins TRBV4-1 and TRBJ1-4; tentative D call: TRBD1 (6 bases). V shed 2 bases and J shed 5 bases, with 15 bases lying between them. Germline values: CDR1 MGHRA, CDR2 YSYEKL. There are 16 residues in the CDR3. Written as DNA, the CDR3 is TGCGCCAGCAGCCAATCCGACATAAGGGGGAATGAAAAACTGTTTTTT. Encoded protein: CASSQSDIRGNEKLFF.

The chain combines TRBV9 with TRBJ1-4, with TRBD1 as a possible D gene (5 bases). Germline CDR1 reads SGDLS; CDR2 reads YYNGEE. There are 15 residues in the CDR3. Trimming removed 0 bases at V and 3 bases at J, with 9 bases between. The CDR3 loop is CASSVAGTANEKLFF. Here the CDR3 DNA reads TGTGCCAGCAGCGTAGCCGGGACGGCTAATGAAAAACTGTTTTTT. The full variable domain, rest sourced from reference TRBV9 and TRBJ1-4, is DSGVTQTPKHLITATGQRVTLRCSPRSGDLSVYWYQQSLDQGLQFLIQYYNGEERAKGNILERFSAQQFPDLHSELNLSSLELGDSALYFCASSVAGTANEKLFFGSGTQLSVL.